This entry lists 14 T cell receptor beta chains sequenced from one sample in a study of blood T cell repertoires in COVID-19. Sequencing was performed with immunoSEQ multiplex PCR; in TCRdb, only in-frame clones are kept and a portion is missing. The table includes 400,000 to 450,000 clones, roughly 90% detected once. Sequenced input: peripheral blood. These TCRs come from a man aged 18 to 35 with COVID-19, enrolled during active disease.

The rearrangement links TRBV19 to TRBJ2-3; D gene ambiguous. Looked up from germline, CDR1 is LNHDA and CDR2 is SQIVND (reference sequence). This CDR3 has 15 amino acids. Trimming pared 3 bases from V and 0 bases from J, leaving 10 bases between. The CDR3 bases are TGTGCCAGTAGTATTTTTCCTCCTAGCACAGATACGCAGTATTTT. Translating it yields CASSIFPPSTDTQYF.

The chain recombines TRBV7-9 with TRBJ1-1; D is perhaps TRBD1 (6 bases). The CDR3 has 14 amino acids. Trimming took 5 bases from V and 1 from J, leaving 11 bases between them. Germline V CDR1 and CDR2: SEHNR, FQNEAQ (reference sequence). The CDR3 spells CASSKGTSNTEAFF. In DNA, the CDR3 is TGTGCCAGCAGCAAAGGGACATCGAACACTGAAGCTTTCTTT. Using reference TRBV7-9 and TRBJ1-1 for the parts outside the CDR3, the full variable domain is DTGVSQNPRHKITKRGQNVTFRCDPISEHNRLYWYRQTLGQGPEFLTYFQNEAQLEKSRLLSDRFSAERPKGSFSTLEIQRTEQGDSAMYLCASSKGTSNTEAFFGQGTRLTVV.

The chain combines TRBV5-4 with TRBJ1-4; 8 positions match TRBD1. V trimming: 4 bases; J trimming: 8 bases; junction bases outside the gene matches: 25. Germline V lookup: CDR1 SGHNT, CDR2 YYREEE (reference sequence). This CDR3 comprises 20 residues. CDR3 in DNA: TGTGCCAGCAGCCGTAACTTGGGGACAGGTGACAGTGGGAGGAAGGAAAAACTGTTTTTT. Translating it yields CASSRNLGTGDSGRKEKLFF.

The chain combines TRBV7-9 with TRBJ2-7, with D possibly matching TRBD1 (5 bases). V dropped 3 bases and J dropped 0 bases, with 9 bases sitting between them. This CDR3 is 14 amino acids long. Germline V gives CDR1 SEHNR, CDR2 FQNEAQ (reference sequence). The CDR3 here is CASSFRADSYEQYF. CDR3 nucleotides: TGTGCCAGCAGCTTCAGGGCTGACTCCTACGAGCAGTACTTC. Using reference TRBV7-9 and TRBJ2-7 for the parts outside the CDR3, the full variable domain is DTGVSQNPRHKITKRGQNVTFRCDPISEHNRLYWYRQTLGQGPEFLTYFQNEAQLEKSRLLSDRFSAERPKGSFSTLEIQRTEQGDSAMYLCASSFRADSYEQYFGPGTRLTVT.

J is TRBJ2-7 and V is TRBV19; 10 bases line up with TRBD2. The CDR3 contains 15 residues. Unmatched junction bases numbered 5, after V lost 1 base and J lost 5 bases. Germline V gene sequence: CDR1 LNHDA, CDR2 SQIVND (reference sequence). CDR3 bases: TGTGCCAGTAGTATAGGATCTAGCGGGAGTGACGAGCAGTACTTC. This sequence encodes CASSIGSSGSDEQYF.

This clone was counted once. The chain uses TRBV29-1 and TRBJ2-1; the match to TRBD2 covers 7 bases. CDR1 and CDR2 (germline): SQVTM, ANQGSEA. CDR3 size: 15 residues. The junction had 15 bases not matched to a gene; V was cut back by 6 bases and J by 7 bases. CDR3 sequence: CSVAEGLAERNEQFF. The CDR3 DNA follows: TGCAGCGTCGCCGAGGGTCTAGCGGAAAGGAATGAGCAGTTCTTC.

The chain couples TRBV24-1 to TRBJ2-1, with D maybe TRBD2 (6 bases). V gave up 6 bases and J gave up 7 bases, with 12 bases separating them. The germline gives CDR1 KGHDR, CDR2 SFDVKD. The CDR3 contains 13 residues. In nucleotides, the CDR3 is TGTGCCACCAGTCACCCCGGGAGAAATGAGCAGTTCTTC. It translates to CATSHPGRNEQFF.

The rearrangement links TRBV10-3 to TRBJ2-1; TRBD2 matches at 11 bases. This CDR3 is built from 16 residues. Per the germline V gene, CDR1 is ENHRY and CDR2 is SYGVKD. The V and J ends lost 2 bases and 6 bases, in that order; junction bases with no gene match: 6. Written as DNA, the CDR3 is TGTGCCATCAGTGAGACTAGCGGGAGTTCTCGCAATGAGCAGTTCTTC. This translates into CAISETSGSSRNEQFF.

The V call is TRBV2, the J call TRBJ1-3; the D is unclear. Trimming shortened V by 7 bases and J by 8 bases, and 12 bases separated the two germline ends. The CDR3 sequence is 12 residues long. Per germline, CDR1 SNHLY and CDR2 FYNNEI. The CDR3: CASIRTGDTIYF. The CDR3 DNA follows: TGTGCCAGCATACGTACCGGGGACACCATATATTTT.

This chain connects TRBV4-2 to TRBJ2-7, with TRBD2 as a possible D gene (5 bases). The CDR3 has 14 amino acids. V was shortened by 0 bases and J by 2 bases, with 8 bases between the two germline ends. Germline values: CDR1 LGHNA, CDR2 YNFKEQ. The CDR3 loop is CASSQDDGTYEQYF. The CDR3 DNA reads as TGTGCCAGCAGCCAAGATGACGGGACCTACGAGCAGTACTTC.

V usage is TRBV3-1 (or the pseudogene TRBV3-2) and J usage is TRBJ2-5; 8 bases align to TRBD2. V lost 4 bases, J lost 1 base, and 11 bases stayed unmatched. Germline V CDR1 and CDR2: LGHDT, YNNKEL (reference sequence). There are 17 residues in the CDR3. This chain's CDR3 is CASSRRGRRGSQETQYF. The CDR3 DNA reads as TGTGCCAGCAGCCGGCGCGGGAGGCGGGGCTCCCAAGAGACCCAGTACTTC.

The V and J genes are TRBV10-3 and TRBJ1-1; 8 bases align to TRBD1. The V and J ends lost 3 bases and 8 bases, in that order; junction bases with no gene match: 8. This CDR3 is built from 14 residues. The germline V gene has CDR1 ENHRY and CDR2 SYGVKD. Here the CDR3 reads CAISEFAGGGEAFF. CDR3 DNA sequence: TGTGCCATCAGTGAATTTGCAGGGGGCGGGGAAGCTTTCTTT.

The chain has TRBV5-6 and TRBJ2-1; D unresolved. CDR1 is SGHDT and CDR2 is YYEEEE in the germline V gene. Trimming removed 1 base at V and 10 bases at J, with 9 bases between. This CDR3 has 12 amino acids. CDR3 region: CASSLPVGEQFF. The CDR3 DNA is TGTGCCAGCAGCTTGCCCGTCGGGGAGCAGTTCTTC. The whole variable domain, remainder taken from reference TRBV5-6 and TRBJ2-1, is DAGVTQSPTHLIKTRGQQVTLRCSPKSGHDTVSWYQQALGQGPQFIFQYYEEEERQRGNFPDRFSGHQFPNYSSELNVNALLLGDSALYLCASSLPVGEQFFGPGTRLTVL.

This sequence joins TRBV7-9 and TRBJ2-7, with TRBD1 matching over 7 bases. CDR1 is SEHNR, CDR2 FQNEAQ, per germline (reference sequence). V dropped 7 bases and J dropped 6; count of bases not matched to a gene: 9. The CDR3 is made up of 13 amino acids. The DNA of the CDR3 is TGTGCCAGCACCGAAAACAGGGGCAGCGAGCAGTACTTC. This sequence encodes CASTENRGSEQYF.